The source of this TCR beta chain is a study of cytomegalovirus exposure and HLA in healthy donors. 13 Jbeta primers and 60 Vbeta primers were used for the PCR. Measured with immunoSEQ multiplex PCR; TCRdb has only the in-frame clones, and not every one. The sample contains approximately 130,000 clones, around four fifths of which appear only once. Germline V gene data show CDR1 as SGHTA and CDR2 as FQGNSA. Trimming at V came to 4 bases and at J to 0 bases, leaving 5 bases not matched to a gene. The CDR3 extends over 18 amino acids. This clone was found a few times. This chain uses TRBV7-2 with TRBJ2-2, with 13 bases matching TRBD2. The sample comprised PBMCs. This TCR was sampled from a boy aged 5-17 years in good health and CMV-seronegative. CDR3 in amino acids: CASSSRLAGGTNTGELFF. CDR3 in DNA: TGTGCCAGCAGCTCCCGACTAGCGGGGGGTACGAACACCGGGGAGCTGTTTTTT.